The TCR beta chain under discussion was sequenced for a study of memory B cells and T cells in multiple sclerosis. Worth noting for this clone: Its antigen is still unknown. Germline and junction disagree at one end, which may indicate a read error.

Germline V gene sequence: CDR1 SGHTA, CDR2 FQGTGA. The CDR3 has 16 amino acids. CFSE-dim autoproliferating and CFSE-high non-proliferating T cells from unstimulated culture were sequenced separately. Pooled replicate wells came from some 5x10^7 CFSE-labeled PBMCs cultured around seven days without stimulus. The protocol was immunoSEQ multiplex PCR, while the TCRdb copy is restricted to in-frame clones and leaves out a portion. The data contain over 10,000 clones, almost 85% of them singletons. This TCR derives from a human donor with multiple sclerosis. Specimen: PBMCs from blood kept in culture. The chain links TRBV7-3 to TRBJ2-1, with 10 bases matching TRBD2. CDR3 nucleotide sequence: TGTGCCAGCAGCTTAACGTCCCTAGCGGGAGCTCCGGAGCAGCTCTTC. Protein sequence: CASSLTSLAGAPEQLF.